These T cell receptor beta chains were read from a single sample in a study of response to subunit inactivated influenza vaccine. TCRdb itself ran the RT-PCR reads through MiXCR, one entry per CDR3 protein. The table includes about 540,000 distinct CDR3 sequences, under 25% detected once. A further study also used this sample, focusing on T cells expressing NK-cell markers.

This specimen was CD4+ T cells sorted from PBMCs, taken approximately 12 days after vaccination. These TCRs come from a man aged 50 to 59 who received an inactivated influenza vaccine. CDR3s include the opening cysteine and the closing phenylalanine or tryptophan. A D gene is named only where the DNA matches it firmly. For some rows the clone size is stated as once, few or many, or as a class when expanded; others skip it.

j_gene,d_gene,v_gene,abundance,CDR3aa,CDR3nt
TRBJ2-5,TRBD1,TRBV4-1,many,CASSQARTGPSQGQYF,TGCGCCAGCAGCCAAGCAAGGACAGGGCCTTCTCAGGGCCAGTACTTC
TRBJ1-5,-,TRBV12-3/TRBV12-4,few,CASSFKGTASRPQHF,TGTGCCAGCAGTTTTAAAGGGACCGCCTCGAGGCCCCAGCATTTT
TRBJ2-1,-,TRBV7-9,-,CASSLVTKGHEQFF,TGTGCCAGCAGCTTAGTGACTAAGGGCCATGAGCAGTTCTTC
TRBJ1-5,-,TRBV7-2,-,CASSWAGYSNQPQHF,TGTGCCAGCAGCTGGGCCGGCTATAGCAATCAGCCCCAGCATTTT
TRBJ2-1,TRBD2,TRBV19,-,CASSSRASGTYNEQFF,TGTGCCAGTAGTTCTCGAGCTAGCGGGACCTACAATGAGCAGTTCTTC
TRBJ1-2,-,TRBV7-2,few,CASSLVQGGAYGYTF,TGTGCCAGCAGCTTAGTCCAGGGAGGAGCCTATGGCTACACCTTC
TRBJ1-6,-,TRBV5-1,few,CASSLRTDNSPLHF,TGCGCCAGCAGCTTACGGACAGATAATTCACCCCTCCACTTT
TRBJ2-1,-,TRBV2,-,CASSDLRGQYNEQFF,TGTGCCAGCAGTGATCTCCGGGGGCAATACAATGAGCAGTTCTTC
TRBJ1-4,TRBD1,TRBV4-1,-,CASSQDPGTGANEKLFF,TGCGCCAGCAGCCAAGATCCCGGGACAGGGGCCAATGAAAAACTGTTTTTT
TRBJ2-2,-,TRBV5-5,few,CASSSARESGELFF,TGTGCCAGCAGCTCAGCCAGGGAATCCGGGGAGCTGTTTTTT
TRBJ2-1,-,TRBV6-5,-,CASSYSTPRTYNEQFF,TGTGCCAGCAGTTACTCGACTCCACGGACTTACAATGAGCAGTTCTTC
TRBJ1-6,-,TRBV7-2,-,CASSLNSPDLNSPLHF,TGTGCCAGCAGCTTGAATTCTCCGGATCTTAATTCACCCCTCCACTTT
TRBJ2-1,TRBD2,TRBV6-2/TRBV6-3,once,CAILQRDGRPSYNEQFF,TGTGCCATCCTACAGAGGGACGGGAGGCCCTCCTACAATGAGCAGTTCTTC
TRBJ2-1,TRBD2,TRBV9,few,CASSVSGVSNEQFF,TGTGCCAGCAGCGTAAGCGGGGTCTCCAATGAGCAGTTCTTC
TRBJ2-1,TRBD2,TRBV24-1,many,CATSDLGGVADEQFF,TGTGCCACCAGTGATTTGGGGGGGGTAGCAGATGAGCAGTTCTTC
TRBJ1-5,-,TRBV6-2/TRBV6-3,-,CASSYWGPNQPQHF,TGTGCCAGCAGTTACTGGGGTCCCAATCAGCCCCAGCATTTT
TRBJ1-1,-,TRBV5-1,-,CASGGGRNTEAFF,TGCGCCAGCGGCGGGGGACGGAACACTGAAGCTTTCTTT
TRBJ2-1,-,TRBV12-3/TRBV12-4,-,CASSVSFHEQFF,TGTGCCAGCAGTGTTAGTTTCCATGAGCAGTTCTTC
TRBJ2-7,-,TRBV28,-,CASLRDIDSYEQYF,TGTGCCAGCCTCCGGGACATTGACTCCTACGAGCAGTACTTC
TRBJ2-7,TRBD1,TRBV7-2,many,CASSPRTGYEQYF,TGTGCCAGCAGCCCCCGGACAGGCTACGAGCAGTACTTC
TRBJ1-3,-,TRBV5-5,few,CASSLDGPYSGNTIYF,TGTGCCAGCAGCTTGGACGGCCCGTACTCTGGAAACACCATATATTTT
TRBJ2-7,-,TRBV6-1,many,CASREQRLGEQYF,TGTGCCAGCAGAGAACAGCGTTTGGGAGAGCAGTACTTC
TRBJ2-5,-,TRBV6-5,few,CASSYSSPRETQYF,TGTGCCAGCAGTTACTCCTCCCCACGAGAGACCCAGTACTTC
TRBJ1-1,-,TRBV20-1,-,CSARGGRSEAFF,TGCAGTGCTAGGGGTGGGAGGTCTGAAGCTTTCTTT
TRBJ1-1,TRBD1,TRBV4-3,few,CASSPDPGQGAEAFF,TGCGCCAGCAGCCCTGACCCGGGACAGGGGGCTGAAGCTTTCTTT
TRBJ2-5,-,TRBV7-9,-,CASSPLGGAGLEETQYF,TGTGCCAGCAGCCCCCTAGGGGGTGCGGGATTGGAAGAGACCCAGTACTTC
TRBJ1-6,-,TRBV3-1,few,CASSQGGPLHF,TGTGCCAGCAGCCAAGGAGGGCCCCTCCACTTT
TRBJ2-1,-,TRBV18,-,CASSPELGNEQFF,TGTGCCAGCTCACCCGAACTTGGGAATGAGCAGTTCTTC
TRBJ1-1,-,TRBV5-1,few,CASRLQTDTEAFF,TGCGCCAGCAGACTTCAGACAGACACTGAAGCTTTCTTT
TRBJ2-1,-,TRBV29-1,-,CSVGLVAPYNEQFF,TGCAGCGTTGGACTAGTCGCACCCTACAATGAGCAGTTCTTC
TRBJ2-2,-,TRBV7-9,few,CASSLAGAGELFF,TGTGCCAGCAGCTTAGCGGGCGCCGGGGAGCTGTTTTTT
TRBJ2-7,TRBD1,TRBV5-1,few,CASSKSPGQTSYEQYF,TGCGCCAGCAGCAAATCACCGGGACAGACCTCCTACGAGCAGTACTTC
TRBJ1-5,TRBD1,TRBV12-3/TRBV12-4,once,CASSLYGTGFGQPQHF,TGTGCCAGCAGCCTCTACGGGACAGGGTTCGGTCAGCCCCAGCATTTT
TRBJ2-2,-,TRBV5-1,few,CASSWSGTTGELFF,TGCGCCAGCAGCTGGTCCGGGACTACCGGGGAGCTGTTTTTT
TRBJ2-7,TRBD1,TRBV7-9,-,CASSLTGGLDEQYF,TGTGCCAGCAGCTTAACAGGGGGCTTGGACGAGCAGTACTTC
TRBJ1-4,-,TRBV20-1,-,CSARGSGIPSPNEKLFF,TGCAGTGCTAGAGGATCTGGGATCCCCTCTCCTAATGAAAAACTGTTTTTT
TRBJ2-1,TRBD2,TRBV7-9,-,CASSLATSGRLHNEQFF,TGTGCCAGCAGCTTAGCGACCAGCGGGAGGTTGCACAATGAGCAGTTCTTC
TRBJ1-1,-,TRBV10-2,once,CASSYAGRVTEAFF,TGCGCCAGCAGCTACGCAGGACGTGTCACTGAAGCGTTCTTT
TRBJ2-7,-,TRBV6-2/TRBV6-3,-,CASSLFGTEFYEQYF,TGTGCCAGCAGCCTCTTCGGGACGGAATTTTACGAGCAGTACTTC
TRBJ1-4,-,TRBV6-1,-,CASSDAGTGNEKLFF,TGTGCCAGCAGTGACGCCGGGACGGGGAATGAAAAACTGTTTTTT
TRBJ1-1,-,TRBV4-1,-,CASSQDPTSRNTEAFF,TGCGCCAGCAGCCAAGATCCCACCAGCCGGAACACTGAAGCTTTCTTT
TRBJ2-7,-,TRBV12-3/TRBV12-4,few,CASSLRRRDEQYF,TGTGCCAGCAGTTTAAGGAGGAGGGACGAGCAGTACTTC
TRBJ2-7,-,TRBV14,few,CASSQGTAGEQYF,TGTGCCAGCAGCCAGGGGACGGCGGGGGAGCAGTACTTC
TRBJ2-2,TRBD2,TRBV4-2,few,CASSQVPGDLAGASNTGELFF,TGTGCCAGCAGCCAAGTTCCAGGGGATCTAGCGGGGGCTTCGAACACCGGGGAGCTGTTTTTT
TRBJ2-7,TRBD2,TRBV27,-,CASSYLLTLAGYEQYF,TGTGCCAGCAGTTACCTCCTCACTTTAGCGGGGTACGAGCAGTACTTC
TRBJ2-1,-,TRBV28,many,CASRNFDEQFF,TGTGCCAGCAGGAACTTTGATGAGCAGTTCTTC
TRBJ2-5,TRBD2,TRBV7-9,-,CASSSGAGGQETQYF,TGTGCCAGCAGCTCGGGAGCGGGAGGTCAAGAGACCCAGTACTTC
TRBJ2-1,-,TRBV20-1,-,CSAKTLLVYNEQFF,TGCAGTGCTAAAACTTTACTAGTCTACAATGAGCAGTTCTTC
TRBJ1-6,-,TRBV4-1,few,CASSQEVQSSYNSPLHF,TGCGCCAGCAGCCAAGAAGTGCAGAGCTCCTATAATTCACCCCTCCACTTT